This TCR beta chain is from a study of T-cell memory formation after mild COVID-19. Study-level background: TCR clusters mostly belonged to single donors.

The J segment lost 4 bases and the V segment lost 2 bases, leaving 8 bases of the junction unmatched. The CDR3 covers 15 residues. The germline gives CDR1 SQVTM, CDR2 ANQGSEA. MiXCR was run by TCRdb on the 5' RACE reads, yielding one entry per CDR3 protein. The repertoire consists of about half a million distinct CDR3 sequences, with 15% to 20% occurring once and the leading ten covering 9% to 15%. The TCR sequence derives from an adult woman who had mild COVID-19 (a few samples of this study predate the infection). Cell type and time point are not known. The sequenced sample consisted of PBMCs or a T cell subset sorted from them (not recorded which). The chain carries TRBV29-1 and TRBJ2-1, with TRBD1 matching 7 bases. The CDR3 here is CSVEIPGQNYNEQFF. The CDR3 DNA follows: TGCAGCGTTGAAATCCCGGGACAGAATTACAATGAGCAGTTCTTC.